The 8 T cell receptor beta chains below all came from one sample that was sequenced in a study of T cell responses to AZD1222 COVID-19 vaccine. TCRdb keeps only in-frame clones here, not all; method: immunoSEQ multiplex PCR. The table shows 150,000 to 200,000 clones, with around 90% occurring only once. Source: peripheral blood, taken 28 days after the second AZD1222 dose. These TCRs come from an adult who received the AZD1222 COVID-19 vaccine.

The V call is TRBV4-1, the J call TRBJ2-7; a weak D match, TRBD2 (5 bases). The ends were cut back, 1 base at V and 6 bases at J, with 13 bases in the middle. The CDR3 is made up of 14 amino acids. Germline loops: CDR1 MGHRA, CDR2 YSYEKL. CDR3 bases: TGCGCCAGCAGCCAAGGGGGAGTTTCTTCCGAGCAGTACTTC. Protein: CASSQGGVSSEQYF.

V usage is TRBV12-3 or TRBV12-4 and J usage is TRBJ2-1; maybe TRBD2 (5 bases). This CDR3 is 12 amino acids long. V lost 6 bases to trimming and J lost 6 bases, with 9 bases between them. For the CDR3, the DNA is TGTGCCAGCAGGGTCCGGGGCAATGAGCAGTTCTTC. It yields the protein CASRVRGNEQFF.

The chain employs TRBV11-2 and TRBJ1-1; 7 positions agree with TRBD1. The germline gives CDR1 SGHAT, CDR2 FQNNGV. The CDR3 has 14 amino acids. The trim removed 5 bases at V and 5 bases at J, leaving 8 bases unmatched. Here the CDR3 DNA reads TGTGCCAGCAGCCGCCCAAGGGGGCTTACTGAAGCTTTCTTT. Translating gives CASSRPRGLTEAFF.

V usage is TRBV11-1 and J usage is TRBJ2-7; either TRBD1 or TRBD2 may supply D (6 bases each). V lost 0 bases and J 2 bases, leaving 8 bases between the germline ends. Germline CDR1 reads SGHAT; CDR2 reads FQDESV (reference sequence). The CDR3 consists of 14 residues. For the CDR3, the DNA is TGTGCCAGCAGCTTAGCGGAGGGGGCCTACGAGCAGTACTTC. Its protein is CASSLAEGAYEQYF.

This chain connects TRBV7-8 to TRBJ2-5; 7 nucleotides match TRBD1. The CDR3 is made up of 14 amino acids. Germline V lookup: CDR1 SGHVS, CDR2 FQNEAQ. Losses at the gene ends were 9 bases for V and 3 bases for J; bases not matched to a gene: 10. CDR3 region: CASSVGTVKETQYF. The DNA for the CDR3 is TGTGCCAGTTCAGTTGGGACAGTCAAAGAGACCCAGTACTTC.

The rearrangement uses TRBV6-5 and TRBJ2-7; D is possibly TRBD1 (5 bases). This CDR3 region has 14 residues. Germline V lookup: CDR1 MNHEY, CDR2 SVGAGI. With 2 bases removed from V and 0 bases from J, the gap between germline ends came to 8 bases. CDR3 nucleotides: TGTGCCAGCAGTTACCAGGGCAGCTCCTACGAGCAGTACTTC. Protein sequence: CASSYQGSSYEQYF.

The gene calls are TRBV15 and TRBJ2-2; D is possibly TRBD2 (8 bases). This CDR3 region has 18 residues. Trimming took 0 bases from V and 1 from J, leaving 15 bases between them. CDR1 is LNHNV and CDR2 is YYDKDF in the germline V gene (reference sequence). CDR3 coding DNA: TGTGCCACCAGCAGAGATGGCGGGGGGACAGTGAACACCGGGGAGCTGTTTTTT. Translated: CATSRDGGGTVNTGELFF.

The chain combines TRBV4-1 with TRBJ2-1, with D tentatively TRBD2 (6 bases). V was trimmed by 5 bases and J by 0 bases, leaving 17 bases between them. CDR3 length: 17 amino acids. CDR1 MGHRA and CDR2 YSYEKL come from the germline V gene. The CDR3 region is CASSFGSSASSYNEQFF. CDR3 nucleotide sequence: TGCGCCAGCAGCTTCGGATCTAGCGCCAGCTCCTACAATGAGCAGTTCTTC.